The sequence of this T cell receptor beta chain was determined in a study of blood T cell repertoires in COVID-19. Study summary: Researchers got acute and convalescent COVID-19 samples from the United States, Italy and Spain. The cDNA or gDNA used as material had been derived from T cells, B-cell-depleted T cells, or PBMCs.

Study processing details: Amplification from reference gene primers served as the basis for estimated nucleated cell counts. The data were produced by immunoSEQ multiplex PCR, yet TCRdb's version contains in-frame clones alone and is incomplete. V, J and clone size reflect that table, while D and trimming were determined from the DNA. In the table there are approximately 220,000 clones, approximately 86% of which are singletons. Germline CDR1 PRHDT, CDR2 FYEKMQ (reference sequence). The length of the CDR3 is 15 residues. Trimming cost V 4 bases and J 5 bases; bases outside gene matches: 7. This sequence was found in a man between 60 and 75 years old with acute or convalescent COVID-19. The sequenced sample consisted of peripheral blood. The chain recombines TRBV13 with TRBJ2-2; TRBD1 agrees at 7 bases. This chain's CDR3 is CASSSRGLYTGELFF. The DNA for the CDR3 is TGTGCCAGCAGCTCCAGGGGGTTATATACCGGGGAGCTGTTTTTT.